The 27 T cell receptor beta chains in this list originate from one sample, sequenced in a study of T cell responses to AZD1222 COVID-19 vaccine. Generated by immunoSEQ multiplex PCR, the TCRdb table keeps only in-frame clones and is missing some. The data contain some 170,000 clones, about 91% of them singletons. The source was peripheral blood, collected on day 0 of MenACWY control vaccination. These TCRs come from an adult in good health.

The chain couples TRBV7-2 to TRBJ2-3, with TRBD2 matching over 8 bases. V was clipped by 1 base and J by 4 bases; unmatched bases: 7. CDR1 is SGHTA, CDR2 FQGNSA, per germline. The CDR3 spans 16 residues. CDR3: CASSLGAGGRADTQYF. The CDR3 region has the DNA TGTGCCAGCAGCTTAGGGGCGGGAGGACGGGCAGATACGCAGTATTTT. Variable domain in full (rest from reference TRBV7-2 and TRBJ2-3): GAGVSQSPSNKVTEKGKDVELRCDPISGHTALYWYRQSLGQGLEFLIYFQGNSAPDKSGLPSDRFSAERTGGSVSTLTIQRTQQEDSAVYLCASSLGAGGRADTQYFGPGTRLTVL.

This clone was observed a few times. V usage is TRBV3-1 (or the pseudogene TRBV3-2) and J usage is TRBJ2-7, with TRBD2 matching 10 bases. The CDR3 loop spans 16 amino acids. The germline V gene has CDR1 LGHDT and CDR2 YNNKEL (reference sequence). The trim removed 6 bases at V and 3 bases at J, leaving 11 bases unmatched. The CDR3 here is CASRGKWASGSYEQYF. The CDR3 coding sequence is TGTGCCAGCAGAGGCAAATGGGCTAGCGGGAGCTACGAGCAGTACTTC.

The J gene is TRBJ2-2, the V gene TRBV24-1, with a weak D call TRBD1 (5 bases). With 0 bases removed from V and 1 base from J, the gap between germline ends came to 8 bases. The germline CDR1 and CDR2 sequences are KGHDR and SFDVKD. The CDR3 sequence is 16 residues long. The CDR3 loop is CATSDLRTMNTGELFF. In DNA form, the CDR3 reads TGTGCCACCAGTGATTTGAGGACAATGAACACCGGGGAGCTGTTTTTT.

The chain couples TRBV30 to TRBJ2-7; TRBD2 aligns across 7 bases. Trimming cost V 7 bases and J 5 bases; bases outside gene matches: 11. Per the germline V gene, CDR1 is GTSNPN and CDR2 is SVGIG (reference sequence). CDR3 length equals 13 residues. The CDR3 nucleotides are TGTGCCTCCTTATGGGCGGGAGTGCACGAGCAGTACTTC. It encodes CASLWAGVHEQYF. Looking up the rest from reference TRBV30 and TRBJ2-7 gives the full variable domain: SQTIHQWPATLVQPVGSPLSLECTVEGTSNPNLYWYRQAAGRGLQLLFYSVGIGQISSEVPQNLSASRPQDRQFILSSKKLLLSDSGFYLCASLWAGVHEQYFGPGTRLTVT.

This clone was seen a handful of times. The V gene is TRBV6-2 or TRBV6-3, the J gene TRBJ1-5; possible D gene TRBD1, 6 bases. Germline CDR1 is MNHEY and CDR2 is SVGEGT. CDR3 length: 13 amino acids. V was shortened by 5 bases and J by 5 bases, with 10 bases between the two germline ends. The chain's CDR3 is CASSLQGDQPQHF. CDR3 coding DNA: TGTGCCAGCAGTCTACAGGGAGATCAGCCCCAGCATTTT.

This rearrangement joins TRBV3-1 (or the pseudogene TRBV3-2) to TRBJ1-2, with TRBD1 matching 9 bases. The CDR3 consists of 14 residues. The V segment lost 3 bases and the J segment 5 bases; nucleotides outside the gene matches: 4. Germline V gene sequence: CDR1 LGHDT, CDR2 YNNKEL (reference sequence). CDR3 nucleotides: TGTGCCAGCAGCCACCTACAGGGGGCGTATGGCTACACCTTC. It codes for CASSHLQGAYGYTF.

This CDR3 reads CATSAPDGYTF. In DNA, the CDR3 is TGTGCCACCAGTGCTCCGGATGGCTACACCTTC. The V gene is TRBV24-1, the J gene TRBJ1-2; D remains unclear. Trimming stripped 5 bases from V and 6 bases from J, with 6 bases between. The CDR3 has 11 residues. Germline lookup yields CDR1 KGHDR and CDR2 SFDVKD.

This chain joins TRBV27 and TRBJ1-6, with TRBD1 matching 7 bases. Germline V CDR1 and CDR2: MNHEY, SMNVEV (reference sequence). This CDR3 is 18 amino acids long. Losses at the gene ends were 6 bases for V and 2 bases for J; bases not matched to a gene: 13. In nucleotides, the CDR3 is TGTGCCAGCAGCCTAGGGGGCAGGGCTAGCCCCTATAATTCACCCCTCCACTTT. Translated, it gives CASSLGGRASPYNSPLHF.

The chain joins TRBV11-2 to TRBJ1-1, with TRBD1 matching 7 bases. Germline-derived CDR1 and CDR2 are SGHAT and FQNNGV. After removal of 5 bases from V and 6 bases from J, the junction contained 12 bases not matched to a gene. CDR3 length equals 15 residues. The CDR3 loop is CASSLGTDQIPEAFF. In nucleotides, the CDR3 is TGTGCCAGCAGCCTGGGGACAGACCAGATCCCTGAAGCTTTCTTT.

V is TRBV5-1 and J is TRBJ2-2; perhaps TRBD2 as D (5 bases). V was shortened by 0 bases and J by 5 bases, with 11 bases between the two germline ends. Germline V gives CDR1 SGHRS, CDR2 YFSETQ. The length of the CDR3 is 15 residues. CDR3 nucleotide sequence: TGCGCCAGCAGCTTGGGACTAATCCAAACCGGGGAGCTGTTTTTT. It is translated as CASSLGLIQTGELFF. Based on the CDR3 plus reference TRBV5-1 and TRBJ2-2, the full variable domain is KAGVTQTPRYLIKTRGQQVTLSCSPISGHRSVSWYQQTPGQGLQFLFEYFSETQRNKGNFPGRFSGRQFSNSRSEMNVSTLELGDSALYLCASSLGLIQTGELFFGEGSRLTVL.

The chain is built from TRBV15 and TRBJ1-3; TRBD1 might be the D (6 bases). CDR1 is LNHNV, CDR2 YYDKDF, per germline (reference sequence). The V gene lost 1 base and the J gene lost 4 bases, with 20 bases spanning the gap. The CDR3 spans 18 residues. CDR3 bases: TGTGCCACCAGCAGAGCCTTACTGGGGGCAGGGCAAGGAAACACCATATATTTT. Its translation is CATSRALLGAGQGNTIYF.

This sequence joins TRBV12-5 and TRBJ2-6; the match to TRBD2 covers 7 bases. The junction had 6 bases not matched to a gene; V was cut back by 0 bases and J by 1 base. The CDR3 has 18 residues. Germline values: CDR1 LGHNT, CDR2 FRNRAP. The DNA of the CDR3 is TGTGCTAGTGGTTTGGTAAGGGGAGGGGAATCTGGGGCCAACGTCCTGACTTTC. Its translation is CASGLVRGGESGANVLTF.

CDR3: CATSTLGNEQYF. CDR3 nucleotides: TGTGCCACCAGCACATTGGGGAACGAGCAGTACTTC. The chain uses TRBV15 and TRBJ2-7; D remains unclear. This CDR3 has 12 residues. Germline CDR1 and CDR2: LNHNV and YYDKDF (reference sequence). The V end was cut by 4 bases, the J end by 5 bases, with 9 bases between.

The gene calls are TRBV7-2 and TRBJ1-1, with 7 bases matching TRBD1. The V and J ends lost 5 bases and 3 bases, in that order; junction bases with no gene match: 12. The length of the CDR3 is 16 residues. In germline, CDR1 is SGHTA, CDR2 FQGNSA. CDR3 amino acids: CASSPPWNRGDTEAFF. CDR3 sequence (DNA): TGTGCCAGCAGCCCCCCGTGGAACAGGGGTGACACTGAAGCTTTCTTT.

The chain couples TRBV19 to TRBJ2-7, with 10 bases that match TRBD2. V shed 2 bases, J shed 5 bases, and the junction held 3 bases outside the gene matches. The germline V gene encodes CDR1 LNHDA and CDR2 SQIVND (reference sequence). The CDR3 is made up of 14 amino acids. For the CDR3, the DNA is TGTGCCAGTAGTATACTAGCGGGAGTAAACGAGCAGTACTTC. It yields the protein CASSILAGVNEQYF. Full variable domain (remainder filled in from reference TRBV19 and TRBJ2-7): DGGITQSPKYLFRKEGQNVTLSCEQNLNHDAMYWYRQDPGQGLRLIYYSQIVNDFQKGDIAEGYSVSREKKESFPLTVTSAQKNPTAFYLCASSILAGVNEQYFGPGTRLTVT.

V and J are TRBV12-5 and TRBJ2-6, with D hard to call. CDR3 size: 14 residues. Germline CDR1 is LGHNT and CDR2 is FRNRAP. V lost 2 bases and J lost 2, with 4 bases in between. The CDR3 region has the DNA TGTGCTAGTGGTTTGTACCCTGGGGCCAACGTCCTGACTTTC. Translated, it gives CASGLYPGANVLTF. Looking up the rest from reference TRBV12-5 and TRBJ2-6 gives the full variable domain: DARVTQTPRHKVTEMGQEVTMRCQPILGHNTVFWYRQTMMQGLELLAYFRNRAPLDDSGMPKDRFSAEMPDATLATLKIQPSEPRDSAVYFCASGLYPGANVLTFGAGSRLTVL.

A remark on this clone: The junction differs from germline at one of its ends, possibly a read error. CDR3 bases: TGTGCTAGCAGCTTAGGGGGGACTATCCAAGAGACCCAGTACTTC. Its protein is CASSLGGTIQETQYF. V is TRBV7-7 and J is TRBJ2-5; possibly TRBD2 for D (7 bases). Germline V gives CDR1 SSHAT, CDR2 FNYEAQ (reference sequence). CDR3 length: 15 amino acids. Combining the CDR3 with reference TRBV7-7 and TRBJ2-5 gives the whole variable domain GAGVSQSPRYKVTKRGQDVTLRCDPISSHATLYWYQQALGQGPEFLTYFNYEAQPDKSGLPSDRFSAERPEGSISTLTIQRTEQRDSAMYRCASSLGGTIQETQYFGPGTRLLVL.

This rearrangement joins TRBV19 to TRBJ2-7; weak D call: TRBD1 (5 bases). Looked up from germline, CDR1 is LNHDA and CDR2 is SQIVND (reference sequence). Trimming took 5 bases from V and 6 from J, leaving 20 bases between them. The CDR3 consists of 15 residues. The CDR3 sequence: CASSALGAVISEQYF. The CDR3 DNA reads TGTGCCAGTAGTGCCCTAGGGGCGGTGATTAGCGAGCAGTACTTC.

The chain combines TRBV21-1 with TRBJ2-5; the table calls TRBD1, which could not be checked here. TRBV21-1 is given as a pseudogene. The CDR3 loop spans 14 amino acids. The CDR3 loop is CASRVNRRRETQYF. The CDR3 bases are TGTGCCAGCAGGGTGAACAGGCGCCGGGAGACCCAGTACTTC.

This CDR3 is CASSALTGQKGGNTIYF. CDR3 sequence (DNA): TGTGCCAGCAGCGCCTTGACAGGGCAAAAGGGTGGAAACACCATATATTTT. This chain connects TRBV9 to TRBJ1-3, with TRBD1 matching 7 bases. The CDR3 has 17 amino acids. The germline CDR1 and CDR2 sequences are SGDLS and YYNGEE. The ends lost 3 bases at V and 3 bases at J; junction bases unmatched: 12.

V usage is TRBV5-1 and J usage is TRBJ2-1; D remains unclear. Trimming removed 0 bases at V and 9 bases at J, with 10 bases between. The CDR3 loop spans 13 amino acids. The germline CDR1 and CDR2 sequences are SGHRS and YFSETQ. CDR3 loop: CASSLGALGEQFF. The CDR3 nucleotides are TGCGCCAGCAGCTTGGGGGCTCTTGGTGAGCAGTTCTTC.

The DNA for the CDR3 is TGCGCCAGCAGCTTGGGAGGGGCCGTGAGCACTGAAGCTTTCTTT. Residues: CASSLGGAVSTEAFF. This rearrangement joins TRBV5-1 to TRBJ1-1, with D perhaps TRBD1 (5 bases). The CDR3 is 15 residues long. The V end was cut by 0 bases, the J end by 4 bases, with 13 bases between. From germline, CDR1 is SGHRS and CDR2 YFSETQ.

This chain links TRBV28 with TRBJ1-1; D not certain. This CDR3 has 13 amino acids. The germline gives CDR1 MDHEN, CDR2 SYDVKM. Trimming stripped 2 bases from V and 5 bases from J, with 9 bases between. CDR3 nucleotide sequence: TGTGCCAGCAGTTTAAGGGTATGGACTGAAGCTTTCTTT. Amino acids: CASSLRVWTEAFF.

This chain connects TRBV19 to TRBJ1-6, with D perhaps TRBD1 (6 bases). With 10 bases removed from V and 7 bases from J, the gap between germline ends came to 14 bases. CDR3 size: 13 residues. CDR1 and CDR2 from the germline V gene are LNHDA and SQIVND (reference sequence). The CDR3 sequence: CATAEQGNSPLHF. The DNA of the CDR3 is TGTGCCACAGCGGAACAGGGAAATTCACCCCTCCACTTT.

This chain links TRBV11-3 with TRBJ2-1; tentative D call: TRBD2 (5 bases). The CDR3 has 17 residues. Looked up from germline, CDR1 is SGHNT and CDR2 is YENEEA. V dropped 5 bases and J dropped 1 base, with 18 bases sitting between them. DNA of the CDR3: TGTGCCAGCAGCCAATTTGGCGGGCTCCAATCCTACAATGAGCAGTTCTTC. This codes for CASSQFGGLQSYNEQFF. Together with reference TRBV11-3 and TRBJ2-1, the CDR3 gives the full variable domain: EAGVVQSPRYKIIEKKQPVAFWCNPISGHNTLYWYLQNLGQGPELLIRYENEEAVDDSQLPKDRFSAERLKGVDSTLKIQPAELGDSAVYLCASSQFGGLQSYNEQFFGPGTRLTVL.

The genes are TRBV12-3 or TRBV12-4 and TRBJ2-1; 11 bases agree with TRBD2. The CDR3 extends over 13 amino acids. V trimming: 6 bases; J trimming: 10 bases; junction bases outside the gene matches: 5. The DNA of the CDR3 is TGTGCCAGCAGGACTAGCGGGAATTTCGAGCAGTTCTTC. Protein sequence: CASRTSGNFEQFF.

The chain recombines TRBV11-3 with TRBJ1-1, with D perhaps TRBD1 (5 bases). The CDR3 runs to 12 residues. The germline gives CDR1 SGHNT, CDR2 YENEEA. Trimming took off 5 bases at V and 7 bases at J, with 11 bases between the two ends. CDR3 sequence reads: CASSRDGGEAFF. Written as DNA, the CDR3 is TGTGCCAGCAGCCGAGACGGGGGTGAAGCTTTCTTT.